These 13 T cell receptor beta chains were sequenced from one sample in a study of response to subunit inactivated influenza vaccine (dated by TCRdb to the late 2010s). Libraries came from RT-PCR. TCRdb shows the sequencer as Illumina HiSeq 2500. Starting from the raw public reads, TCRdb applied fastp trimming at Q25, assembled clones with MiXCR and retained in-frame beta chains. Rows merge per CDR3 protein into single entries with the most common DNA and genes. The sample records around 710,000 distinct CDR3 sequences, about 14% of which are singletons. The ten biggest clones cover approximately 7% of the sample. Sequencing was performed on PBMCs from blood, taken 14 to 15 days before vaccination. The receptors originated from a man aged 45-65 years who received an inactivated influenza vaccine. Donor details come from another sample of the same person, matched by shared clones.

This sequence joins TRBV7-9 and TRBJ2-1; TRBD1 is a possible D gene (6 bases). CDR1 is SEHNR, CDR2 FQNEAQ, per germline (reference sequence). The CDR3 spans 15 residues. V was pared by 0 bases and J by 4 bases, with 10 bases between. CDR3 in amino acids: CASSLAGTFYNEQFF. The CDR3 DNA follows: TGTGCCAGCAGCTTAGCTGGGACATTTTACAATGAGCAGTTCTTC. Combining the CDR3 with reference TRBV7-9 and TRBJ2-1 gives the whole variable domain DTGVSQNPRHKITKRGQNVTFRCDPISEHNRLYWYRQTLGQGPEFLTYFQNEAQLEKSRLLSDRFSAERPKGSFSTLEIQRTEQGDSAMYLCASSLAGTFYNEQFFGPGTRLTVL.

This clonotype was seen more than once but under ten times. The V gene is TRBV20-1, the J gene TRBJ2-3, with D perhaps TRBD2 (6 bases). V dropped 1 base and J dropped 3 bases, with 14 bases sitting between them. Germline V gene sequence: CDR1 DFQATT, CDR2 SNEGSKA (reference sequence). This CDR3 contains 15 residues. CDR3 loop: CSARAQGGWTDTQYF. CDR3 nucleotides: TGCAGTGCTAGAGCGCAGGGAGGTTGGACAGATACGCAGTATTTT.

With regard to this clonotype: A junction end diverges from the germline sequence, so it may reflect a read error. The chain uses TRBV5-1 and TRBJ2-7, with 10 bases lining up with TRBD1. The CDR3 is 21 residues long. Germline values: CDR1 SGHRS, CDR2 YFSETQ. CDR3 region: CASSLAPLGQGVDERSYEQYF. CDR3 sequence (DNA): TGCGCCAGCAGTTTGGCCCCCTTAGGACAGGGGGTGGACGAACGATCTTACGAGCAGTACTTC.

V gene TRBV3-1 combines with J gene TRBJ1-5, with a tentative D call TRBD1 (5 bases). The V end lost 3 bases, the J end lost 0 bases, and 15 bases lay between the germline ends. This CDR3 has 17 amino acids. Germline V gene data show CDR1 as LGHDT and CDR2 as YNNKEL (reference sequence). CDR3 loop: CASSQDGTLYSNQPQHF. CDR3 nucleotides: TGTGCCAGCAGCCAGGATGGGACGCTATATAGCAATCAGCCCCAGCATTTT. The variable domain in full, completed from reference TRBV3-1 and TRBJ1-5, reads DTAVSQTPKYLVTQMGNDKSIKCEQNLGHDTMYWYKQDSKKFLKIMFSYNNKELIINETVPNRFSPKSPDKAHLNLHINSLELGDSAVYFCASSQDGTLYSNQPQHFGDGTRLSIL.

This clonotype was counted between two and nine times. The chain links TRBV6-2 or TRBV6-3 to TRBJ2-1; no firm D call. The CDR3 length is 12 residues. V lost 6 bases, J lost 10 bases, and 13 bases lay in between. From germline, CDR1 is MNHEY and CDR2 SVGEGT. CDR3 in DNA: TGTGCCAGCAGCCCACCCCAGGAGGAGCAGTTCTTC. This sequence encodes CASSPPQEEQFF.

The chain uses TRBV11-3 and TRBJ2-1; 11 nucleotides agree with TRBD1. The V gene end was trimmed by 6 bases and the J gene end by 6 bases; junction bases not matched to a gene: 10. Germline values: CDR1 SGHNT, CDR2 YENEEA. The CDR3 contains 16 residues. DNA for the CDR3: TGTGCCAGCAGTCCCAGGAGGGGACAGGGGGTCAATGAGCAGTTCTTC. Residues: CASSPRRGQGVNEQFF. The complete variable domain, with remaining parts taken from reference TRBV11-3 and TRBJ2-1, reads EAGVVQSPRYKIIEKKQPVAFWCNPISGHNTLYWYLQNLGQGPELLIRYENEEAVDDSQLPKDRFSAERLKGVDSTLKIQPAELGDSAVYLCASSPRRGQGVNEQFFGPGTRLTVL.

The chain links TRBV12-3 or TRBV12-4 to TRBJ2-2, with 8 bases that match TRBD2. The CDR3 consists of 18 residues. V was pared by 2 bases and J by 6 bases, with 14 bases of the junction left unmatched. The CDR3 here is CASSLRGGAGAIPGELFF. DNA for the CDR3: TGTGCCAGCAGTTTACGGGGGGGAGCGGGAGCGATTCCCGGGGAGCTGTTTTTT.

This clonotype was found many times. V usage is TRBV28 and J usage is TRBJ2-7; 7 nucleotides align to TRBD1. Unmatched junction bases numbered 2, after V lost 10 bases and J lost 2 bases. Germline CDR1 MDHEN, CDR2 SYDVKM. There are 11 residues in the CDR3. In DNA form, the CDR3 reads TGTGCCACCGGGACAGCCTACGAGCAGTACTTC. Its translation: CATGTAYEQYF.

This clonotype was found a few times. The chain has TRBV7-9 and TRBJ1-1, with D unresolved. Trimming removed 1 base from V and 1 base from J, with 16 bases in between. CDR1 and CDR2 from the germline V gene are SEHNR and FQNEAQ (reference sequence). The CDR3 has 17 residues. The CDR3 sequence: CASSLVLGSGWNTEAFF. The CDR3 DNA follows: TGTGCCAGCAGCTTAGTTCTCGGCAGCGGTTGGAACACTGAAGCTTTCTTT.

This clonotype was picked up a small number of times. V gene TRBV4-3 combines with J gene TRBJ2-6; weak D call: TRBD1 (6 bases). V was cut by 3 bases and J by 0 bases, with 12 bases left in between. Per germline, CDR1 LGHNA and CDR2 YSLEER. The CDR3 extends over 17 amino acids. The CDR3 region is CASSQADRFSGANVLTF. CDR3 coding DNA: TGCGCCAGCAGCCAGGCAGACAGGTTCTCTGGGGCCAACGTCCTGACTTTC.

This chain connects TRBV9 to TRBJ1-1, with a possible D match to TRBD1 (6 bases). The germline gives CDR1 SGDLS, CDR2 YYNGEE. Deletions cut 4 bases from V and 3 bases from J, with 19 bases between. The CDR3 contains 16 residues. The CDR3 nucleotides read TGTGCCAGCAGCCCCTCGGGGGGCAATTGGTACACTGAAGCTTTCTTT. This translates into CASSPSGGNWYTEAFF.

In its sample, this clonotype was seen a few times. The V and J genes are TRBV20-1 and TRBJ2-1, with 9 bases matching TRBD2. The CDR3 totals 16 residues. Germline V gene sequence: CDR1 DFQATT, CDR2 SNEGSKA (reference sequence). V shed 5 bases and J 4 bases; nucleotides not matched to a gene: 12. The CDR3 sequence: CSAGEVSGGTYNEQFF. The DNA of the CDR3 is TGCAGTGCTGGGGAAGTTAGCGGGGGAACTTACAATGAGCAGTTCTTC.

This clonotype was counted only a few times. V is TRBV18 and J is TRBJ2-1; D call uncertain. The V end was cut by 3 bases, the J end by 3 bases, with 15 bases between. The CDR3 runs 16 residues. The germline V gene encodes CDR1 KGHSH and CDR2 LQKENI. The CDR3 loop reads CASSPRTPPSYNEQFF. CDR3 in DNA: TGTGCCAGCTCACCCAGAACGCCGCCTAGCTACAATGAGCAGTTCTTC.